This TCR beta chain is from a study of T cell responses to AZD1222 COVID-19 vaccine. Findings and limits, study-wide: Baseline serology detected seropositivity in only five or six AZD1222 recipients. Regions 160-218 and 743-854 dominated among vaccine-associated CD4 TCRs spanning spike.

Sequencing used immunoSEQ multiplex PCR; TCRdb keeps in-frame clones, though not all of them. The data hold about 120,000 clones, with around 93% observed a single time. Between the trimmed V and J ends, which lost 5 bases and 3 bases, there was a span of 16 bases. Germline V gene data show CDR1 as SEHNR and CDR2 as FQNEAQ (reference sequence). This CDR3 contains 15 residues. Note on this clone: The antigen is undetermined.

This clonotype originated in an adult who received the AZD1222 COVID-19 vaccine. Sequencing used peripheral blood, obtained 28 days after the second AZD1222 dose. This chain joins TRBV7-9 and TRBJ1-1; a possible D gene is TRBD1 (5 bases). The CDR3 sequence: CASSLLGRGDTEAFF. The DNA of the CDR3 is TGTGCCAGCAGCCTCTTGGGGCGAGGGGACACTGAAGCTTTCTTT.